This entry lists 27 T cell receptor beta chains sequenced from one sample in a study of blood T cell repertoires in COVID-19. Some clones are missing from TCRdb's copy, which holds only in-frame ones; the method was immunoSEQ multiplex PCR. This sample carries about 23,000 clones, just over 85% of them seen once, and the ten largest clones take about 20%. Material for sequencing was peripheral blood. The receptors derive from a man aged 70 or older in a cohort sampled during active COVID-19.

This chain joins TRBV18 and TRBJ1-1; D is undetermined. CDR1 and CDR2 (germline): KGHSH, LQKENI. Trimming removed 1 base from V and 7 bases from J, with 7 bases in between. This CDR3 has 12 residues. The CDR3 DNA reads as TGTGCCAGCTCACCACTGGAGAGTGAAGCTTTCTTT. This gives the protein CASSPLESEAFF.

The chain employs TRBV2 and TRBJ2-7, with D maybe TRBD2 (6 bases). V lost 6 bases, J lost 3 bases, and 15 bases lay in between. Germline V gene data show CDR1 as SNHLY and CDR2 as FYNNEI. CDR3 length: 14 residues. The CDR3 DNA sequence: TGTGCCAGCAGACGGGCTAGCGCCCTCTACGAGCAGTACTTC. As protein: CASRRASALYEQYF.

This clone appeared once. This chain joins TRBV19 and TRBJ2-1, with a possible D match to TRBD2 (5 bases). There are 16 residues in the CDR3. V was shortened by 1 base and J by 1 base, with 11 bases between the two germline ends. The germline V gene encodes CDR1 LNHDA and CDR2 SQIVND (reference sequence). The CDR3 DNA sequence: TGTGCCAGTAGTATAGGCGGGCCCAGATCCTACAATGAGCAGTTCTTC. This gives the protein CASSIGGPRSYNEQFF.

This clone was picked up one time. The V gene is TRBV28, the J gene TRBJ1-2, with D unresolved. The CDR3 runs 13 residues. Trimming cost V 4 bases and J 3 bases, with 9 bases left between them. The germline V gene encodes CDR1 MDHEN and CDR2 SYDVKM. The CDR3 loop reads CASSSSEHYGYTF. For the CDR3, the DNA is TGTGCCAGCAGTTCGAGTGAGCACTATGGCTACACCTTC.

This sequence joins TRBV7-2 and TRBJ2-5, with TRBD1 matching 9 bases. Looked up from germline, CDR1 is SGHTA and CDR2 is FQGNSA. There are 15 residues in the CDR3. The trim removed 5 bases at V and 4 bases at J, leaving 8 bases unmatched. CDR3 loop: CASSLWGQGRETQYF. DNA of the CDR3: TGTGCCAGCAGCCTTTGGGGACAGGGACGAGAGACCCAGTACTTC.

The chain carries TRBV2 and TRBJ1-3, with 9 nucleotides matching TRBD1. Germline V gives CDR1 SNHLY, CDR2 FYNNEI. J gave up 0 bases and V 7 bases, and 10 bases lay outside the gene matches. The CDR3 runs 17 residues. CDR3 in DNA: TGTGCCAGCACCCTCCGGGACAGGGTGATCTCTGGAAACACCATATATTTT. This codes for CASTLRDRVISGNTIYF.

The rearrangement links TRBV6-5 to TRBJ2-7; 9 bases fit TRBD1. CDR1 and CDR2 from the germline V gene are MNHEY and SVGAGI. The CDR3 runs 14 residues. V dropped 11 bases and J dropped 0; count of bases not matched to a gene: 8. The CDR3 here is CASARTGDSYEQYF. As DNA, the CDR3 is TGTGCCTCTGCCCGGACAGGGGACTCCTACGAGCAGTACTTC.

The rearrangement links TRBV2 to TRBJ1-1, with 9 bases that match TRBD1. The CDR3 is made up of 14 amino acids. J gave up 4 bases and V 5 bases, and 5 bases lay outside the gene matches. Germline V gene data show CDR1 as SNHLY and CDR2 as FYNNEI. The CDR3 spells CASSFTGGGTEAFF. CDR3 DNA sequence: TGTGCCAGCAGTTTTACAGGGGGCGGCACTGAAGCTTTCTTT.

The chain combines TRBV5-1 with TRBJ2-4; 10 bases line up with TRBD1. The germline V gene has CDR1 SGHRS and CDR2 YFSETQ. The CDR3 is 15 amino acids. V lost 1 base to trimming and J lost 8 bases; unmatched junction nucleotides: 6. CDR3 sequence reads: CASSLPTGGLDIQYF. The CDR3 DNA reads TGCGCCAGCAGCTTGCCGACAGGGGGCCTAGACATTCAGTACTTC.

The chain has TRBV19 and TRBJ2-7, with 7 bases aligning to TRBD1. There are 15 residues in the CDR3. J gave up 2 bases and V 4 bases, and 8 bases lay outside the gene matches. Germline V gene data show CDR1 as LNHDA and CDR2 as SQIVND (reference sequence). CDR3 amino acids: CASSSRDSITYEQYF. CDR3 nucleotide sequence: TGTGCCAGTAGTAGCCGGGACAGCATCACCTACGAGCAGTACTTC.

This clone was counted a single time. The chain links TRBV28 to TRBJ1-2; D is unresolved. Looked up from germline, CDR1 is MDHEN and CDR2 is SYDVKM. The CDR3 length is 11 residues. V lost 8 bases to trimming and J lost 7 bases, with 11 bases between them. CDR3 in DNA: TGTGCCAGCGGTAATGAGCGTGGCTACACCTTC. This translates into CASGNERGYTF.

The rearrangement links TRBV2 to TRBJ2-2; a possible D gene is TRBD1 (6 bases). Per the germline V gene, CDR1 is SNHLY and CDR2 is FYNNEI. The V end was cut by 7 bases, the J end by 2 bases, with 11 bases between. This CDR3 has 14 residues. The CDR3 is CASMGATNTGELFF. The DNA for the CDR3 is TGTGCCAGCATGGGGGCCACCAACACCGGGGAGCTGTTTTTT.

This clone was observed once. This chain's CDR3 is CATSIRTGAGTGELFF. DNA of the CDR3: TGTGCCACCAGCATTAGGACAGGGGCGGGCACCGGGGAGCTGTTTTTT. This chain connects TRBV15 to TRBJ2-2; 9 bases map to TRBD1. The CDR3 has 16 amino acids. V trimming: 4 bases; J trimming: 4 bases; junction bases outside the gene matches: 7. The germline V gene encodes CDR1 LNHNV and CDR2 YYDKDF (reference sequence). The full variable domain, with the rest looked up from reference TRBV15 and TRBJ2-2, is DAMVIQNPRYQVTQFGKPVTLSCSQTLNHNVMYWYQQKSSQAPKLLFHYYDKDFNNEADTPDNFQSRRPNTSFCFLDIRSPGLGDTAMYLCATSIRTGAGTGELFFGEGSRLTVL.

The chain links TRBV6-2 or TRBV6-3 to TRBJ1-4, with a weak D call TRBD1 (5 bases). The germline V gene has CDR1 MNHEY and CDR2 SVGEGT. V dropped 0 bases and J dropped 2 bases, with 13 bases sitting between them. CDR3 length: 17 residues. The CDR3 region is CASSYSGRGTTNEKLFF. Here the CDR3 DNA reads TGTGCCAGCAGTTACTCGGGGCGGGGGACGACTAATGAAAAACTGTTTTTT.

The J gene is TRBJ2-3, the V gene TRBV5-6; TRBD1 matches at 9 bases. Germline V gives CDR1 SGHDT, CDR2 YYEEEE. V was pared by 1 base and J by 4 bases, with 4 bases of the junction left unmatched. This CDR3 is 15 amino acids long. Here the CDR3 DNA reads TGTGCCAGCAGCTTGATGGGACAGGGTCCAGATACGCAGTATTTT. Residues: CASSLMGQGPDTQYF.

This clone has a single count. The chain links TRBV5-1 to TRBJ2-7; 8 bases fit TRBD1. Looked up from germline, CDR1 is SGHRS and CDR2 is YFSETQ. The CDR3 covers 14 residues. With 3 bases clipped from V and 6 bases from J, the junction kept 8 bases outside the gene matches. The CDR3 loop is CASSSRGQVGEQYF. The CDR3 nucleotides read TGCGCCAGCAGCTCCAGGGGGCAGGTGGGCGAGCAGTACTTC.

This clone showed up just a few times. CDR3 DNA: TGTGCCAGTACAGGAAGGGGGTACGAGCAGTACTTC. Translated: CASTGRGYEQYF. The rearrangement uses TRBV19 and TRBJ2-7; D is possibly TRBD1 (6 bases). V dropped 7 bases and J dropped 4 bases, with 11 bases sitting between them. The CDR3 loop spans 12 amino acids. Per germline, CDR1 LNHDA and CDR2 SQIVND (reference sequence).

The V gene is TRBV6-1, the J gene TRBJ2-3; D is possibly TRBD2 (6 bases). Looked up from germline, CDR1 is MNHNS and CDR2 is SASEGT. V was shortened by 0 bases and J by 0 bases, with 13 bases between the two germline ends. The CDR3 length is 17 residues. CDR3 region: CASSEASAGRSTDTQYF. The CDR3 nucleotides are TGTGCCAGCAGTGAAGCGTCTGCGGGAAGAAGCACAGATACGCAGTATTTT.

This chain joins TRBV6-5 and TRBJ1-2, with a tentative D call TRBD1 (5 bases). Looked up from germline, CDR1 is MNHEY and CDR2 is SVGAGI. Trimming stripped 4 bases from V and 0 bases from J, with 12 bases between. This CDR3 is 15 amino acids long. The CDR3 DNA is TGTGCCAGCAGTTCAGCAGGGATTCCTAACTATGGCTACACCTTC. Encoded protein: CASSSAGIPNYGYTF.

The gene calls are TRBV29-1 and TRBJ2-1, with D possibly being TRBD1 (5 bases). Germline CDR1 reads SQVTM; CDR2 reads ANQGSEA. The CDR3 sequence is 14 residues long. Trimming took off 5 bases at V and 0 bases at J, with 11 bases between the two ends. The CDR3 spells CSVILQGSYNEQFF. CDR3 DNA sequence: TGCAGCGTTATACTCCAGGGCTCCTACAATGAGCAGTTCTTC.

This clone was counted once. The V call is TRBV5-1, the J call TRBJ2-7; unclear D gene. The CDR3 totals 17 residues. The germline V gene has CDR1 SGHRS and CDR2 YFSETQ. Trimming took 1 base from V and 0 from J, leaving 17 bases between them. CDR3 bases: TGCGCCAGCAGCTTGAAGGAGAGTCCACTTAGCTCCTACGAGCAGTACTTC. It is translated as CASSLKESPLSSYEQYF.

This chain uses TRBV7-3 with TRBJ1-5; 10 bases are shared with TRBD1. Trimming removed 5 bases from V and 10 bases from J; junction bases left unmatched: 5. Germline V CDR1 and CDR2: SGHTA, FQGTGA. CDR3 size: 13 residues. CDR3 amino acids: CASSLGQGEPQHF. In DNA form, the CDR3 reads TGTGCCAGCAGCCTTGGACAGGGGGAACCCCAGCATTTT.

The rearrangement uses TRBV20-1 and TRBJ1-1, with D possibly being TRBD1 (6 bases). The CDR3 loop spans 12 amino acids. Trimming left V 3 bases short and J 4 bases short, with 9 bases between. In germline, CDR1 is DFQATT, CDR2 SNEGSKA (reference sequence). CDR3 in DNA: TGCAGTGCTAGTAAACAGGGCACTGAAGCTTTCTTT. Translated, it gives CSASKQGTEAFF.

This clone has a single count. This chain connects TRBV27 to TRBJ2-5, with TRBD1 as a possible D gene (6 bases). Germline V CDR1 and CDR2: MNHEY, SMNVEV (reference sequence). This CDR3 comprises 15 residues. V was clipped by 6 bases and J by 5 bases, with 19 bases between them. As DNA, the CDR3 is TGTGCCAGCAGACCCACCCCACAGGGTCGGGAGACCCAGTACTTC. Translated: CASRPTPQGRETQYF.

The DNA for the CDR3 is TGTGCCAGCAGCCTTAGACAGGGTCGGGGCACTGAAGCTTTCTTT. Its translation: CASSLRQGRGTEAFF. The rearrangement uses TRBV7-2 and TRBJ1-1; TRBD1 matches 7 bases. The germline V gene has CDR1 SGHTA and CDR2 FQGNSA. The CDR3 length is 15 residues. V shed 5 bases, J shed 4 bases, and the junction held 10 bases outside the gene matches.

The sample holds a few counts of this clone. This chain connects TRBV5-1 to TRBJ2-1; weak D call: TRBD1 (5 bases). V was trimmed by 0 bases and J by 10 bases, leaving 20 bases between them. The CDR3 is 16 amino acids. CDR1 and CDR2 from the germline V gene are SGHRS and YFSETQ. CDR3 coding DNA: TGCGCCAGCAGCTTGGGGGGCCAGGGTCCCTCTTCGGAGCAGTTCTTC. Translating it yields CASSLGGQGPSSEQFF.

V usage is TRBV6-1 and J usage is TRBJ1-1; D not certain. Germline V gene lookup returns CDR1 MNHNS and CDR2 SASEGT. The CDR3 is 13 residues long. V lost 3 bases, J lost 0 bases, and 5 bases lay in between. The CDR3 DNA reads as TGTGCCAGCAGTGACACACTGAACACTGAAGCTTTCTTT. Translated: CASSDTLNTEAFF.